This T cell receptor (beta chain) stems from a study of OX40 agonist ivuxolimab in advanced cancers. Overall study context: In this trial design, patients received ivuxolimab intravenously at 0.01 to 10 mg/kg every 2 weeks.

A note on this clone: Its antigen is as yet unknown.

Study-level results: Among T cells, CD8+ cells averaged more expanded clones than CD4+ cells. Both CD4+ and CD8+ T cell populations in blood had undergone clonal expansion by week 6 at 0.1 to 3.0 mg/kg.

The method was immunoSEQ multiplex PCR; TCRdb's version includes in-frame clones alone and lacks a portion of them. The top ten clones hold 1.5% to 2% of a sample with 95,000 to 100,000 clones, 90% of them seen once. This CDR3 spans 13 amino acids. The V gene's germline CDR1 is SNHLY and CDR2 FYNNEI. The V and J ends lost 3 bases and 4 bases respectively, with 9 bases between them. The rearrangement joins TRBV2 to TRBJ1-2; D is perhaps TRBD1 (5 bases). The sequencing here drew on CD4+ or CD8+ T cells sorted from blood, taken in a trial of the OX40 agonist ivuxolimab. This sequence originates from an adult with an advanced solid tumor such as melanoma, head and neck, liver or kidney cancer. The CDR3 region is CASSDQGAYGYTF. The CDR3 DNA sequence: TGTGCCAGCAGTGACCAGGGTGCCTATGGCTACACCTTC.